Listed below are T cell receptor beta chains from one sample, sequenced in a study of cytomegalovirus exposure and HLA in healthy donors. Assay used: immunoSEQ multiplex PCR; TCRdb lists only in-frame clones, some missing. Among about 140,000 clones, approximately 82% were seen once, and the ten largest hold roughly 10%. The material sequenced was PBMCs. Receptor source: a man aged 18 to 30 in good health and CMV-seropositive. Both conserved end residues are part of each CDR3. The order of the fields is CDR3 length, V gene, J gene, D gene, clone size, CDR3 protein, CDR3 DNA. D genes are given only for firm matches. The size field is filled for only some rows; it gives once, few, many or a size class.

CDR3 length: 17
V gene: TRBV9
J gene: TRBJ1-3
D gene: NA
clone size: few
CDR3 protein: CASSVEVGRSSGNTIYF
CDR3 DNA: TGTGCCAGCAGCGTAGAGGTGGGGCGTTCCTCTGGAAACACCATATATTTT

CDR3 length: 14
V gene: TRBV28
J gene: TRBJ1-2
D gene: TRBD1
clone size: NA
CDR3 protein: CASSRDRGFYGYTF
CDR3 DNA: TGTGCCAGCAGTCGGGACAGGGGGTTCTATGGCTACACCTTC

CDR3 length: 16
V gene: TRBV30
J gene: TRBJ2-2
D gene: TRBD2
clone size: few
CDR3 protein: CAWRKAGVVNTGELFF
CDR3 DNA: TGTGCCTGGAGAAAGGCGGGAGTGGTCAACACCGGGGAGCTGTTTTTT

CDR3 length: 13
V gene: TRBV27
J gene: TRBJ1-3
D gene: NA
clone size: NA
CDR3 protein: CASSLSGGNTIYF
CDR3 DNA: TGTGCCAGCAGTTTGTCGGGTGGAAACACCATATATTTT

CDR3 length: 13
V gene: TRBV30
J gene: TRBJ1-5
D gene: NA
clone size: NA
CDR3 protein: CAWSLTENQPQHF
CDR3 DNA: TGTGCCTGGAGTTTAACAGAGAATCAGCCCCAGCATTTT

CDR3 length: 15
V gene: TRBV28
J gene: TRBJ1-5
D gene: NA
clone size: few
CDR3 protein: CASAIQGISNQPQHF
CDR3 DNA: TGTGCCAGCGCGATACAGGGAATTAGCAATCAGCCCCAGCATTTT

CDR3 length: 15
V gene: TRBV7-2
J gene: TRBJ2-1
D gene: NA
clone size: NA
CDR3 protein: CASSSFAANYNEQFF
CDR3 DNA: TGTGCCAGCAGCTCCTTCGCGGCAAACTACAATGAGCAGTTCTTC

CDR3 length: 15
V gene: TRBV14
J gene: TRBJ2-7
D gene: TRBD1
clone size: NA
CDR3 protein: CASSQGQTAPCEQYF
CDR3 DNA: TGTGCCAGCAGTCAGGGACAGACGGCCCCCTGCGAGCAGTACTTC

CDR3 length: 16
V gene: TRBV19
J gene: TRBJ1-3
D gene: NA
clone size: NA
CDR3 protein: CASSPRQRSSGNTIYF
CDR3 DNA: TGTGCCAGTAGTCCGCGACAGAGGAGCTCTGGAAACACCATATATTTT

CDR3 length: 14
V gene: TRBV30
J gene: TRBJ2-6
D gene: TRBD1
clone size: NA
CDR3 protein: CAWSRGPGANVLTF
CDR3 DNA: TGTGCCTGGAGTAGGGGGCCTGGGGCCAACGTCCTGACTTTC

CDR3 length: 13
V gene: TRBV7-3
J gene: TRBJ2-7
D gene: NA
clone size: NA
CDR3 protein: CASSRGQNYEQYF
CDR3 DNA: TGTGCCAGCAGCCGAGGACAGAACTACGAGCAGTACTTC

CDR3 length: 13
V gene: TRBV7-6
J gene: TRBJ2-3
D gene: TRBD2
clone size: NA
CDR3 protein: CASSSRTSSTQYF
CDR3 DNA: TGTGCCAGCAGCTCCAGGACTAGTTCTACGCAGTATTTT

CDR3 length: 16
V gene: TRBV7-6
J gene: TRBJ1-5
D gene: NA
clone size: once
CDR3 protein: CASSFLAGNSNQPQHF
CDR3 DNA: TGTGCCAGCAGCTTTTTGGCAGGGAATAGCAATCAGCCCCAGCATTTT

CDR3 length: 14
V gene: TRBV14
J gene: TRBJ2-7
D gene: TRBD1
clone size: NA
CDR3 protein: CASSQQQGKYEQYF
CDR3 DNA: TGTGCCAGCAGCCAGCAACAGGGGAAGTACGAGCAGTACTTC

CDR3 length: 13
V gene: TRBV29-1
J gene: TRBJ1-2
D gene: NA
clone size: NA
CDR3 protein: CSVEVRTSYGYTF
CDR3 DNA: TGCAGCGTTGAAGTAAGGACAAGCTATGGCTACACCTTC

CDR3 length: 17
V gene: TRBV5-1
J gene: TRBJ2-7
D gene: NA
clone size: NA
CDR3 protein: CASSLGLDIREPYEQYF
CDR3 DNA: TGCGCCAGCAGCTTGGGGTTGGACATCCGAGAACCCTACGAGCAGTACTTC

CDR3 length: 15
V gene: TRBV19
J gene: TRBJ2-7
D gene: NA
clone size: NA
CDR3 protein: CASSSRGESTYEQYF
CDR3 DNA: TGTGCCAGTAGTAGCAGGGGCGAATCGACCTACGAGCAGTACTTC

CDR3 length: 14
V gene: TRBV27
J gene: TRBJ1-1
D gene: NA
clone size: NA
CDR3 protein: CASSLSITEPEAFF
CDR3 DNA: TGTGCCAGCAGTTTATCGATAACAGAACCCGAAGCTTTCTTT

CDR3 length: 15
V gene: TRBV7-9
J gene: TRBJ2-2
D gene: TRBD2
clone size: NA
CDR3 protein: CASSETSGSTGELFF
CDR3 DNA: TGTGCCAGCAGCGAAACTAGCGGTAGCACCGGGGAGCTGTTTTTT

CDR3 length: 13
V gene: TRBV28
J gene: TRBJ1-1
D gene: TRBD1
clone size: once
CDR3 protein: CASSAQGDTEAFF
CDR3 DNA: TGTGCCAGCAGTGCGCAGGGGGACACTGAAGCTTTCTTT

CDR3 length: 15
V gene: TRBV9
J gene: TRBJ2-7
D gene: TRBD1
clone size: NA
CDR3 protein: CASSVEGSGGYEQYF
CDR3 DNA: TGTGCCAGCAGCGTAGAGGGGTCAGGGGGCTACGAGCAGTACTTC

CDR3 length: 14
V gene: TRBV28
J gene: TRBJ2-1
D gene: NA
clone size: NA
CDR3 protein: CASTIRGENNEQFF
CDR3 DNA: TGTGCCAGCACAATCAGGGGAGAGAACAATGAGCAGTTCTTC

CDR3 length: 13
V gene: TRBV30
J gene: TRBJ1-2
D gene: NA
clone size: NA
CDR3 protein: CAWRIRMDYGYTF
CDR3 DNA: TGTGCCTGGAGAATCAGGATGGACTATGGCTACACCTTC

CDR3 length: 15
V gene: TRBV25-1
J gene: TRBJ1-1
D gene: NA
clone size: NA
CDR3 protein: CASSEQGFLGTEAFF
CDR3 DNA: TGTGCCAGCAGTGAGCAGGGGTTTTTGGGCACTGAAGCTTTCTTT

CDR3 length: 14
V gene: TRBV6-5
J gene: TRBJ2-5
D gene: TRBD1
clone size: once
CDR3 protein: CASSMDRGEETQYF
CDR3 DNA: TGTGCCAGCAGCATGGACAGGGGGGAAGAGACCCAGTACTTC

CDR3 length: 13
V gene: TRBV7-3
J gene: TRBJ2-7
D gene: TRBD1
clone size: NA
CDR3 protein: CASSGRDSYEQYF
CDR3 DNA: TGTGCCAGCAGCGGAAGGGACAGCTACGAGCAGTACTTC

CDR3 length: 14
V gene: TRBV15
J gene: TRBJ1-1
D gene: NA
clone size: NA
CDR3 protein: CATSRGDRPGEAFF
CDR3 DNA: TGTGCCACCAGCAGGGGTGACAGACCCGGTGAAGCTTTCTTT

CDR3 length: 14
V gene: TRBV7-2
J gene: TRBJ2-5
D gene: NA
clone size: NA
CDR3 protein: CASSLGTGWETQYF
CDR3 DNA: TGTGCCAGCAGCTTAGGTACAGGATGGGAGACCCAGTACTTC

CDR3 length: 13
V gene: TRBV14
J gene: TRBJ2-2
D gene: NA
clone size: NA
CDR3 protein: CASSQDLRGELFF
CDR3 DNA: TGTGCCAGCAGCCAAGATCTACGCGGGGAGCTGTTTTTT

CDR3 length: 15
V gene: TRBV5-4
J gene: TRBJ2-3
D gene: TRBD2
clone size: NA
CDR3 protein: CASKIAGVVSDTQYF
CDR3 DNA: TGTGCCAGCAAGATAGCGGGGGTCGTTTCAGATACGCAGTATTTT

CDR3 length: 16
V gene: TRBV27
J gene: TRBJ2-2
D gene: TRBD2
clone size: NA
CDR3 protein: CASSLTQREYAGELLF
CDR3 DNA: TGTGCCAGCAGTTTAACCCAGCGGGAGTATGCCGGGGAGCTGCTTTTT

CDR3 length: 15
V gene: TRBV9
J gene: TRBJ2-7
D gene: TRBD2
clone size: few
CDR3 protein: CASSPVSGRANEQYF
CDR3 DNA: TGTGCCAGCAGCCCCGTCTCCGGGAGGGCCAACGAGCAGTACTTC

CDR3 length: 11
V gene: TRBV7-9
J gene: TRBJ2-7
D gene: NA
clone size: few
CDR3 protein: CASSRAGEQYF
CDR3 DNA: TGTGCCAGCAGTAGAGCCGGCGAGCAGTACTTC

CDR3 length: 17
V gene: TRBV5-1
J gene: TRBJ2-3
D gene: TRBD1
clone size: NA
CDR3 protein: CASSPQPGTGSTDTQYF
CDR3 DNA: TGCGCCAGCAGCCCCCAACCTGGGACAGGGTCGACAGATACGCAGTATTTT

CDR3 length: 16
V gene: TRBV5-6
J gene: TRBJ2-7
D gene: TRBD2
clone size: NA
CDR3 protein: CAKPGLAGFLSYEQYF
CDR3 DNA: TGTGCCAAACCGGGACTAGCGGGATTCCTCTCCTACGAGCAGTACTTC

CDR3 length: 17
V gene: TRBV28
J gene: TRBJ1-3
D gene: NA
clone size: NA
CDR3 protein: CASSLATGTASGNTIYF
CDR3 DNA: TGTGCCAGCAGCCTAGCGACCGGAACGGCCTCTGGAAACACCATATATTTT

CDR3 length: 14
V gene: TRBV11-2
J gene: TRBJ1-1
D gene: TRBD1
clone size: NA
CDR3 protein: CASSLVGTVREAFF
CDR3 DNA: TGTGCCAGCAGCTTAGTTGGGACAGTCCGAGAAGCTTTCTTT

CDR3 length: 13
V gene: TRBV28
J gene: TRBJ2-7
D gene: NA
clone size: NA
CDR3 protein: CASSAPPGDEQYF
CDR3 DNA: TGTGCCAGCAGTGCCCCCCCCGGGGACGAGCAGTACTTC

CDR3 length: 13
V gene: TRBV5-1
J gene: TRBJ2-1
D gene: NA
clone size: NA
CDR3 protein: CASSFRREDEQFF
CDR3 DNA: TGCGCCAGCAGCTTCAGGAGGGAAGATGAGCAGTTCTTC

CDR3 length: 12
V gene: TRBV28
J gene: TRBJ2-7
D gene: NA
clone size: few
CDR3 protein: CASSLSGYEQYF
CDR3 DNA: TGTGCCAGCAGTTTATCCGGGTACGAGCAGTACTTC

CDR3 length: 16
V gene: TRBV11-2
J gene: TRBJ1-4
D gene: TRBD1
clone size: NA
CDR3 protein: CASSLQGTAPNEKLFF
CDR3 DNA: TGTGCCAGCAGCTTACAGGGGACAGCACCTAATGAAAAACTGTTTTTT

CDR3 length: 16
V gene: TRBV30
J gene: TRBJ2-7
D gene: NA
clone size: NA
CDR3 protein: CAWSARRGALPYEQYF
CDR3 DNA: TGTGCCTGGAGTGCGAGGCGCGGGGCCCTCCCCTACGAGCAGTACTTC

CDR3 length: 15
V gene: TRBV28
J gene: TRBJ2-7
D gene: NA
clone size: NA
CDR3 protein: CASRGTPGHFYEQYF
CDR3 DNA: TGTGCCAGCAGGGGAACACCGGGACACTTCTACGAGCAGTACTTC

CDR3 length: 13
V gene: TRBV28
J gene: TRBJ1-6
D gene: NA
clone size: few
CDR3 protein: CASRVADNSPLHF
CDR3 DNA: TGTGCCAGCCGTGTGGCCGATAATTCACCCCTCCACTTT

CDR3 length: 12
V gene: TRBV27
J gene: TRBJ2-1
D gene: TRBD2
clone size: once
CDR3 protein: CATRTSFNEQFF
CDR3 DNA: TGTGCCACCCGGACTAGCTTCAATGAGCAGTTCTTC

CDR3 length: 14
V gene: TRBV19
J gene: TRBJ2-2
D gene: TRBD2
clone size: once
CDR3 protein: CASGLAGVTGELFF
CDR3 DNA: TGTGCCAGCGGACTAGCGGGAGTTACCGGGGAGCTGTTTTTT

CDR3 length: 12
V gene: TRBV29-1
J gene: TRBJ1-1
D gene: NA
clone size: NA
CDR3 protein: CSVEENGAEAFF
CDR3 DNA: TGCAGCGTTGAGGAGAACGGGGCTGAAGCTTTCTTT

CDR3 length: 20
V gene: TRBV5-4
J gene: TRBJ2-1
D gene: TRBD2
clone size: NA
CDR3 protein: CASSLGTSGGIKQLHHEQFF
CDR3 DNA: TGTGCCAGCAGCTTGGGGACTAGCGGGGGCATTAAACAACTCCACCATGAGCAGTTCTTC

CDR3 length: 17
V gene: TRBV19
J gene: TRBJ2-2
D gene: TRBD1
clone size: NA
CDR3 protein: CASTSRGGTGGTGELFF
CDR3 DNA: TGTGCCAGTACCTCCCGAGGGGGGACAGGGGGCACCGGGGAGCTGTTTTTT

CDR3 length: 17
V gene: TRBV19
J gene: TRBJ1-2
D gene: NA
clone size: few
CDR3 protein: CASRNSVSGPLGYGYTF
CDR3 DNA: TGTGCCAGTAGGAACTCGGTTTCAGGCCCCCTCGGCTATGGCTACACCTTC

CDR3 length: 13
V gene: TRBV6-6
J gene: TRBJ1-2
D gene: NA
clone size: few
CDR3 protein: CASIGTSGYGYTF
CDR3 DNA: TGTGCCAGCATAGGGACTTCAGGCTATGGCTACACCTTC

CDR3 length: 13
V gene: TRBV7-9
J gene: TRBJ2-1
D gene: TRBD2
clone size: NA
CDR3 protein: CASSFTSANEQFF
CDR3 DNA: TGTGCCAGCAGCTTCACTAGCGCGAATGAGCAGTTCTTC

CDR3 length: 15
V gene: TRBV7-9
J gene: TRBJ2-7
D gene: TRBD1
clone size: NA
CDR3 protein: CASSLVGQGIYEQYF
CDR3 DNA: TGTGCCAGCAGCTTAGTAGGACAGGGGATCTACGAGCAGTACTTC

CDR3 length: 16
V gene: TRBV11-3
J gene: TRBJ2-2
D gene: TRBD2
clone size: NA
CDR3 protein: CASSSWTSGSTGELFF
CDR3 DNA: TGTGCCAGCAGCTCCTGGACTAGCGGATCAACCGGGGAGCTGTTTTTT